This passage covers 29 T cell receptor beta chains from one sample sequenced in a study of CD8 T cells in Susac syndrome. RNA totalling roughly 0.45 to 1 ug underwent reverse transcription with random hexamers. Each CDR3 protein gets one entry after TCRdb re-called the immunoSEQ multiplex PCR reads with MiXCR. This sample has around 120,000 distinct CDR3 sequences, with 90% to 95% found just once. The sequenced material came from CD4+ T cells from PBMCs. The source is a human donor with multiple sclerosis.

This clonotype occurred a few times. The gene calls are TRBV7-9 and TRBJ1-2, with D perhaps matching TRBD1 (5 bases). CDR3 length: 13 amino acids. Between the trimmed V and J ends, which lost 4 bases and 2 bases, there was a span of 8 bases. The V gene's germline CDR1 is SEHNR and CDR2 FQNEAQ (reference sequence). CDR3: CASSSGANYGYTF. The CDR3 DNA sequence: TGTGCCAGCAGCTCTGGGGCAAACTATGGCTACACCTTC.

The chain combines TRBV20-1 with TRBJ1-4, with 7 bases fitting TRBD1. Trimming cost V 7 bases and J 0 bases; bases outside gene matches: 8. Germline V gene sequence: CDR1 DFQATT, CDR2 SNEGSKA (reference sequence). CDR3 size: 15 residues. The CDR3: CSVWDSRATNEKLFF. The CDR3 bases are TGCAGTGTTTGGGACAGTCGTGCAACTAATGAAAAACTGTTTTTT.

The chain's CDR3 is CASSIDRDEKLFF. CDR3 DNA: TGTGCCAGTAGTATAGACAGGGATGAAAAACTGTTTTTT. The chain combines TRBV19 with TRBJ1-4, with D maybe TRBD1 (5 bases). The CDR3 length is 13 residues. Germline V gene data show CDR1 as LNHDA and CDR2 as SQIVND (reference sequence). The V gene lost 0 bases and the J gene lost 6 bases, with 5 bases spanning the gap.

This clonotype was observed a handful of times. The chain uses TRBV7-6 and TRBJ2-2; D unclear. Trimming took off 2 bases at V and 4 bases at J, with 5 bases between the two ends. The CDR3 is made up of 13 amino acids. Germline assignment: CDR1 SGHVS and CDR2 FNYEAQ. The CDR3 DNA reads as TGTGCCAGCAGCTTAAGCCCCACCGGGGAGCTGTTTTTT. Translating gives CASSLSPTGELFF.

This clonotype was seen only once. This chain connects TRBV7-3 to TRBJ2-6; TRBD1 matches 8 bases. V shed 5 bases and J 12 bases; nucleotides not matched to a gene: 12. The CDR3 is 15 residues long. Germline CDR1 and CDR2: SGHTA and FQGTGA. The CDR3 loop is CASSASRDRRAVLTF. The CDR3 DNA is TGTGCCAGCAGCGCCTCCCGGGACAGGCGAGCCGTCCTGACTTTC. The entire variable domain, with the rest obtained from reference TRBV7-3 and TRBJ2-6, is as follows: GAGVSQTPSNKVTEKGKYVELRCDPISGHTALYWYRQSLGQGPEFLIYFQGTGAADDSGLPNDRFFAVRPEGSVSTLKIQRTERGDSAVYLCASSASRDRRAVLTFGAGSRLTVL.

The DNA of the CDR3 is TGCAGTGCCGGGGCCGGGGGCACTGAAGCTTTCTTT. Amino acid sequence: CSAGAGGTEAFF. The rearrangement joins TRBV20-1 to TRBJ1-1; possible D gene TRBD1, 5 bases. Trimming cost V 6 bases and J 4 bases, with 12 bases left between them. The CDR3 consists of 12 residues. Germline CDR1 reads DFQATT; CDR2 reads SNEGSKA (reference sequence).

This chain's CDR3 is CASSLPVSKNIQYF. CDR3 DNA sequence: TGTGCCAGCAGTTTACCAGTTTCCAAAAACATTCAGTACTTC. The chain couples TRBV28 to TRBJ2-4, with no clear D. This CDR3 contains 14 residues. The germline CDR1 and CDR2 sequences are MDHEN and SYDVKM. Trimming pared 2 bases from V and 2 bases from J, leaving 7 bases between.

The CDR3 loop reads CASSFQRGPLPNEQFF. Written as DNA, the CDR3 is TGTGCCAGCAGCTTTCAACGGGGGCCCCTCCCCAATGAGCAGTTCTTC. This sequence joins TRBV7-9 and TRBJ2-1; D may be TRBD1 or TRBD2 (6 bases each). Trimming stripped 3 bases from V and 6 bases from J, with 18 bases between. CDR1 SEHNR and CDR2 FQNEAQ come from the germline V gene (reference sequence). This CDR3 has 16 residues.

The gene calls are TRBV20-1 and TRBJ1-1; D is ambiguous. CDR3 size: 13 residues. Germline-derived CDR1 and CDR2 are DFQATT and SNEGSKA (reference sequence). The ends were cut back, 0 bases at V and 1 base at J, with 6 bases in the middle. As DNA, the CDR3 is TGCAGTGCTAGAGACCCCAGGAACACTGAAGCTTTCTTT. It codes for CSARDPRNTEAFF.

The count of this clonotype is one. The chain is built from TRBV30 and TRBJ1-1; no reliable D call. The CDR3 runs to 15 residues. Per germline, CDR1 GTSNPN and CDR2 SVGIG (reference sequence). Trimming took off 5 bases at V and 1 base at J, with 17 bases between the two ends. DNA for the CDR3: TGTGCCTGGGGAGCGACTCCGGGAAGGAACACTGAAGCTTTCTTT. It specifies CAWGATPGRNTEAFF.

The chain couples TRBV12-3 or TRBV12-4 to TRBJ1-1; D gene unclear. The CDR3 has 14 amino acids. Trimming took off 5 bases at V and 5 bases at J, with 15 bases between the two ends. CDR3 bases: TGTGCCAGCAGTCCGCCTCCAACGGGGACTGAAGCTTTCTTT. Translated: CASSPPPTGTEAFF.

The V gene is TRBV7-2, the J gene TRBJ2-2, with 7 bases identical to TRBD2. Germline assignment: CDR1 SGHTA and CDR2 FQGNSA. This CDR3 is built from 15 residues. V was pared by 5 bases and J by 6 bases, with 9 bases of the junction left unmatched. The CDR3 DNA sequence: TGTGCCAGCAGCATCCTAACTAGCGTATCCGGGGAGCTGTTTTTT. It encodes CASSILTSVSGELFF.

This sequence joins TRBV10-3 and TRBJ1-5; D ambiguous. The germline CDR1 and CDR2 sequences are ENHRY and SYGVKD. Trimming stripped 0 bases from V and 4 bases from J, with 7 bases between. The CDR3 runs to 14 residues. DNA for the CDR3: TGTGCCATCAGTGAGTCCCCAAGTAATCAGCCCCAGCATTTT. Protein: CAISESPSNQPQHF.

V and J are TRBV5-1 and TRBJ2-5, with D maybe TRBD2 (6 bases). CDR1 is SGHRS and CDR2 is YFSETQ in the germline V gene. The CDR3 has 14 amino acids. The V end was cut by 4 bases, the J end by 5 bases, with 15 bases between. In DNA form, the CDR3 reads TGCGCCAGCAGCCCGGGCGGGGCCGGGGAGACCCAGTACTTC. This gives the protein CASSPGGAGETQYF.

The V call is TRBV9, the J call TRBJ2-7, with D perhaps matching TRBD1 or TRBD2 (6 bases each). With 0 bases removed from V and 0 bases from J, the gap between germline ends came to 7 bases. The CDR3 has 14 amino acids. Germline CDR1 and CDR2: SGDLS and YYNGEE. In DNA form, the CDR3 reads TGTGCCAGCAGCGTAGCGGGGGCCTCCTACGAGCAGTACTTC. Amino acid sequence: CASSVAGASYEQYF.

The rearrangement joins TRBV7-2 to TRBJ2-3; 7 nucleotides agree with TRBD2. This CDR3 is 14 amino acids long. Germline assignment: CDR1 SGHTA and CDR2 FQGNSA. V was clipped by 4 bases and J by 3 bases; unmatched bases: 4. CDR3 nucleotide sequence: TGTGCCAGCAGCTCCGAGCGGGATACAGATACGCAGTATTTT. Amino acid sequence: CASSSERDTDTQYF.

V usage is TRBV5-1 and J usage is TRBJ1-2; D gene unclear. CDR1 and CDR2 from the germline V gene are SGHRS and YFSETQ. Trimming cost V 0 bases and J 8 bases, with 17 bases left between them. The CDR3 runs to 15 residues. CDR3 DNA sequence: TGCGCCAGCAGCTTGGACGGGAACGGGCTAAAGGGCTACACCTTC. This codes for CASSLDGNGLKGYTF.

V and J are TRBV5-1 and TRBJ1-1; no clear D. The V and J ends lost 1 base and 1 base respectively, with 8 bases between them. This CDR3 is 14 amino acids long. Germline CDR1 is SGHRS and CDR2 is YFSETQ. The chain's CDR3 is CASSLLPTNTEAFF. The CDR3 nucleotides are TGCGCCAGCAGCTTGCTCCCCACGAACACTGAAGCTTTCTTT.

The chain carries TRBV6-1 and TRBJ1-4; TRBD1 might be the D (6 bases). Deletions cut 7 bases from V and 8 bases from J, with 20 bases between. The CDR3 contains 15 residues. Germline V gives CDR1 MNHNS, CDR2 SASEGT. Here the CDR3 reads CASTKEGGFGEKLFF. For the CDR3, the DNA is TGTGCCAGCACTAAAGAAGGGGGGTTTGGAGAAAAACTGTTTTTT.

The chain combines TRBV6-2 or TRBV6-3 with TRBJ2-7, with TRBD1 identical over 7 bases. CDR1 MNHEY and CDR2 SVGEGT come from the germline V gene. V lost 10 bases to trimming and J lost 0 bases; unmatched junction nucleotides: 6. CDR3 length: 13 residues. The CDR3 here is CATHWTGSYEQYF. The CDR3, as DNA: TGTGCCACCCATTGGACAGGCTCCTACGAGCAGTACTTC.

The V and J genes are TRBV14 and TRBJ1-6; the D is unclear. V was cut by 0 bases and J by 9 bases, with 12 bases left in between. Germline V lookup: CDR1 SGHDN, CDR2 FVKESK. The CDR3 contains 15 residues. CDR3 residues: CASSQDPRWASPLHF. The CDR3 DNA reads as TGTGCCAGCAGCCAAGATCCACGGTGGGCTTCACCCCTCCACTTT.

The rearrangement links TRBV11-2 to TRBJ2-5; D is tentatively TRBD1 or TRBD2 (5 bases each). CDR3 length: 15 residues. Germline V gives CDR1 SGHAT, CDR2 FQNNGV. Between the trimmed V and J ends, which lost 1 base and 6 bases, there was a span of 15 bases. CDR3: CASSLGGGTGKTQYF. In DNA, the CDR3 is TGTGCCAGCAGCTTAGGTGGGGGAACTGGGAAGACCCAGTACTTC.

This chain joins TRBV6-2 or TRBV6-3 and TRBJ1-1, with 11 bases lining up with TRBD1. The germline CDR1 and CDR2 sequences are MNHEY and SVGEGT. Unmatched junction bases numbered 7, after V lost 5 bases and J lost 2 bases. CDR3 length equals 16 residues. The chain's CDR3 is CASSAQGQGANTEAFF. In DNA form, the CDR3 reads TGTGCCAGCAGTGCCCAAGGACAGGGGGCCAACACTGAAGCTTTCTTT.

J is TRBJ1-6 and V is TRBV20-1; no clear D gene. The germline V and J ends were trimmed by 0 bases and 8 bases, with 5 bases remaining between them. This CDR3 is built from 12 residues. Germline assignment: CDR1 DFQATT and CDR2 SNEGSKA (reference sequence). CDR3 DNA sequence: TGCAGTGCTAGAGAGATTGATTCACCCCTCCACTTT. Amino acid sequence: CSAREIDSPLHF.

V is TRBV3-1 and J is TRBJ1-1; a possible D gene is TRBD1 (6 bases). The CDR3 sequence is 14 residues long. Trimming cost V 6 bases and J 8 bases, with 19 bases left between them. The germline V gene has CDR1 LGHDT and CDR2 YNNKEL (reference sequence). The CDR3 coding sequence is TGTGCCAGCAGGGCAGGGGACGGGCGGGGGGAAGCTTTCTTT. Translated: CASRAGDGRGEAFF. The whole variable domain, remainder taken from reference TRBV3-1 and TRBJ1-1, is DTAVSQTPKYLVTQMGNDKSIKCEQNLGHDTMYWYKQDSKKFLKIMFSYNNKELIINETVPNRFSPKSPDKAHLNLHINSLELGDSAVYFCASRAGDGRGEAFFGQGTRLTVV.

The chain is built from TRBV5-4 and TRBJ2-2; no firm D call. There are 13 residues in the CDR3. Germline lookup yields CDR1 SGHNT and CDR2 YYREEE (reference sequence). Trimming cost V 0 bases and J 6 bases, with 6 bases left between them. This CDR3 is CASSLVGPGELFF. The CDR3 nucleotides read TGTGCCAGCAGCTTGGTTGGGCCCGGGGAGCTGTTTTTT.

This chain links TRBV20-1 with TRBJ1-1, with TRBD1 identical over 9 bases. This CDR3 region has 15 residues. CDR1 and CDR2 (germline): DFQATT, SNEGSKA (reference sequence). The V gene end was trimmed by 3 bases and the J gene end by 3 bases; junction bases not matched to a gene: 8. Written as DNA, the CDR3 is TGCAGTGCTAGTATCACAGGGGGCAGGGACACTGAAGCTTTCTTT. This gives the protein CSASITGGRDTEAFF.

This clonotype showed up just a few times. This rearrangement joins TRBV5-1 to TRBJ1-4; 8 bases are shared with TRBD1. Germline CDR1 reads SGHRS; CDR2 reads YFSETQ. This CDR3 spans 14 amino acids. V shed 4 bases and J 8 bases; nucleotides not matched to a gene: 7. This CDR3 is CASSPDREAEKLFF. The CDR3 DNA reads TGCGCCAGCAGCCCGGACAGGGAAGCAGAAAAACTGTTTTTT. Together with reference TRBV5-1 and TRBJ1-4, the CDR3 gives the full variable domain: KAGVTQTPRYLIKTRGQQVTLSCSPISGHRSVSWYQQTPGQGLQFLFEYFSETQRNKGNFPGRFSGRQFSNSRSEMNVSTLELGDSALYLCASSPDREAEKLFFGSGTQLSVL.

This rearrangement joins TRBV28 to TRBJ1-2; the match to TRBD1 covers 7 bases. The CDR3 runs 14 residues. Germline lookup yields CDR1 MDHEN and CDR2 SYDVKM. The junction had 3 bases not matched to a gene; V was cut back by 5 bases and J by 0 bases. CDR3 DNA: TGTGCCAGCAGTAAGGACAGGACTAACTATGGCTACACCTTC. Residues: CASSKDRTNYGYTF.